The 18 T cell receptor beta chains below come from one sample, sequenced in a study of PD-1 blockade in classical Hodgkin lymphoma. Every patient was affected by relapse after autologous stem cell transplantation, while exposure to brentuximab vedotin was not uniform. Here immunoSEQ multiplex PCR was the method, and the copy in TCRdb shows in-frame clones only, minus some. The sample contains roughly 47,000 clones, 80% of which appear only once. Sequences were derived from peripheral blood mononuclear cells (PBMCs), sampled before the second cycle of nivolumab. These receptors were collected from a human donor with classical Hodgkin lymphoma.

Only one count was recorded for this clone. V and J are TRBV2 and TRBJ1-3, with D tentatively TRBD1 (5 bases). The CDR3 has 14 residues. Between the trimmed V and J ends, which lost 1 base and 8 bases, there was a span of 12 bases. Germline lookup yields CDR1 SNHLY and CDR2 FYNNEI. DNA of the CDR3: TGTGCCAGCAGTGAAGGGGTGACAGTTTACACCATATATTTT. Its translation: CASSEGVTVYTIYF.

On this clone itself: The junction and the germline gene differ at one end; a read error may be behind it. The CDR3: CASSLQHRYAVF. The CDR3 bases are TGTGCCAGCAGTTTACAGCACAGATACGCAGTATTT. The chain has TRBV27 and TRBJ2-3; D remains unclear. The germline gives CDR1 MNHEY, CDR2 SMNVEV (reference sequence). The CDR3 sequence is 12 residues long.

J is TRBJ2-3 and V is TRBV9; D not resolved. Germline lookup yields CDR1 SGDLS and CDR2 YYNGEE. This CDR3 is 14 amino acids long. Trimming removed 4 bases at V and 1 base at J, with 10 bases between. CDR3 amino acids: CASSRTKRTDTQYF. The CDR3 DNA sequence: TGTGCCAGCAGCCGGACGAAACGCACAGATACGCAGTATTTT.

The sample holds a few counts of this clone. This chain connects TRBV27 to TRBJ1-2; D gene ambiguous. Trimming cost V 5 bases and J 6 bases, with 13 bases left between them. Looked up from germline, CDR1 is MNHEY and CDR2 is SMNVEV (reference sequence). CDR3 size: 13 residues. CDR3: CASSPRPRHGYTF. The CDR3 DNA reads TGTGCCAGCAGTCCCCGACCCCGACATGGCTACACCTTC.

J is TRBJ2-1 and V is TRBV4-2; no firm D call. Trimming removed 0 bases at V and 8 bases at J, with 20 bases between. Germline lookup yields CDR1 LGHNA and CDR2 YNFKEQ. This CDR3 contains 17 residues. CDR3 nucleotides: TGTGCCAGCAGCCAAGATCTAAGGACGGACCCAAACGATGAGCAGTTCTTC. Translation: CASSQDLRTDPNDEQFF.

This clone was detected a few times. Here the CDR3 reads CASSPQNTEAFF. The CDR3 nucleotides read TGTGCCAGCAGTCCACAGAACACTGAAGCTTTCTTT. V gene TRBV2 combines with J gene TRBJ1-1; D not certain. Trimming removed 5 bases from V and 1 base from J, with 5 bases in between. This CDR3 region has 12 residues. CDR1 is SNHLY, CDR2 FYNNEI, per germline.

The CDR3 sequence: CASSSGLGRGESEQFF. The CDR3 DNA is TGTGCCAGCAGTTCAGGCCTGGGGAGAGGAGAGAGTGAGCAGTTCTTC. V usage is TRBV6-6 and J usage is TRBJ2-1; TRBD2 is a possible D gene (5 bases). The germline CDR1 and CDR2 sequences are MNHNY and SVGAGI (reference sequence). The length of the CDR3 is 16 residues. The V gene lost 4 bases and the J gene lost 9 bases, with 22 bases spanning the gap.

The chain links TRBV27 to TRBJ2-5, with 12 bases matching TRBD2. The better agreement between TRBJ2-7 and the DNA end casts doubt on the J call. This CDR3 is built from 16 residues. From germline, CDR1 is MNHEY and CDR2 SMNVEV (reference sequence). The CDR3 loop is CASSGTSGSLSYEQYF. The CDR3 nucleotides are TGTGCCAGCAGTGGGACTAGCGGGTCACTCTCCTACGAGCAGTACTTC.

This clone came up a few times. The V gene is TRBV19, the J gene TRBJ2-3, with D possibly matching TRBD2 (5 bases). CDR1 and CDR2 (germline): LNHDA, SQIVND (reference sequence). The CDR3 consists of 15 residues. The V end was cut by 3 bases, the J end by 2 bases, with 12 bases between. DNA of the CDR3: TGTGCCAGTAGTATTGGGCGGACTTTCACAGATACGCAGTATTTT. Its translation: CASSIGRTFTDTQYF.

The chain is built from TRBV4-2 and TRBJ2-5; 11 nucleotides line up with TRBD1. The J call may be in error: the DNA end matches TRBJ2-7 better. This CDR3 comprises 15 residues. The germline CDR1 and CDR2 sequences are LGHNA and YNFKEQ. The CDR3 nucleotides read TGTGCCAGCAGCCAAACCGGGACAGGGGGAGGCGAGCAGTACTTC. Its protein product is CASSQTGTGGGEQYF.

The rearrangement uses TRBV28 and TRBJ1-2, with D uncertain. The V gene's germline CDR1 is MDHEN and CDR2 SYDVKM. Deletions cut 4 bases from V and 2 bases from J, with 11 bases between. This CDR3 region has 14 residues. The DNA for the CDR3 is TGTGCCAGCAGTTCCCTAGCCGGGAACTATGGCTACACCTTC. Protein product: CASSSLAGNYGYTF.

The rearrangement links TRBV11-2 to TRBJ2-2; 9 nucleotides line up with TRBD1. CDR1 is SGHAT, CDR2 FQNNGV, per germline. The CDR3 has 16 amino acids. V was clipped by 8 bases and J by 4 bases; unmatched bases: 11. CDR3 amino acids: CASSAGQGPGTGELFF. The CDR3 DNA follows: TGTGCCAGCTCGGCCGGACAGGGGCCTGGCACCGGGGAGCTGTTTTTT.

The chain joins TRBV18 to TRBJ2-1; tentative D call: TRBD2 (5 bases). Germline lookup yields CDR1 KGHSH and CDR2 LQKENI. The germline V and J ends were trimmed by 2 bases and 2 bases, with 7 bases remaining between them. There are 14 residues in the CDR3. The CDR3 reads CASSPTRTYNEQFF. The CDR3, as DNA: TGTGCCAGCTCACCAACTAGGACCTACAATGAGCAGTTCTTC.

This clone turned up a few times. One end of the junction does not line up with germline, which may come from a read error. V is TRBV10-3 and J is TRBJ1-1; maybe TRBD1 (5 bases). Germline values: CDR1 ENHRY, CDR2 SYGVKD. This CDR3 is built from 12 residues. CDR3 protein: CAISEKDTEAFF. The CDR3 DNA sequence: TGTGCCATCAGTGAAAAGGACACCGAAGCTTTCTTT.

The chain has TRBV9 and TRBJ1-3; D is uncertain. The V gene's germline CDR1 is SGDLS and CDR2 YYNGEE. Deletions cut 4 bases from V and 4 bases from J, with 6 bases between. The length of the CDR3 is 12 residues. In DNA, the CDR3 is TGTGCCAGCAGCAATCCGGGAAACACCATATATTTT. This encodes CASSNPGNTIYF.

The V call is TRBV7-2, the J call TRBJ2-1; the match to TRBD2 covers 10 bases. The CDR3 spans 16 residues. Germline V gene data show CDR1 as SGHTA and CDR2 as FQGNSA. After removal of 4 bases from V and 8 bases from J, the junction contained 11 bases not matched to a gene. CDR3 sequence reads: CASSYRPGLANYEQFF. The CDR3 nucleotides read TGTGCCAGCAGCTACAGACCGGGACTAGCGAACTATGAGCAGTTCTTC.

This clone was picked up one time. V usage is TRBV7-9 and J usage is TRBJ2-1; TRBD2 matches at 8 bases. CDR1 and CDR2 from the germline V gene are SEHNR and FQNEAQ (reference sequence). CDR3 length equals 18 residues. Trimming took 2 bases from V and 2 from J; bases not matched to a gene: 11. The CDR3 region is CASSLSHVGGRTYNEQFF. The CDR3 DNA follows: TGTGCCAGCAGCTTATCCCACGTTGGCGGGAGGACCTACAATGAGCAGTTCTTC.

This chain connects TRBV30 to TRBJ1-5, with a weak D call TRBD1 (6 bases). This CDR3 contains 14 residues. V was trimmed by 0 bases and J by 4 bases, leaving 10 bases between them. Germline loops: CDR1 GTSNPN, CDR2 SVGIG (reference sequence). The CDR3 here is CAWSVQGGNQPQHF. Here the CDR3 DNA reads TGTGCCTGGAGTGTTCAAGGGGGGAATCAGCCCCAGCATTTT.